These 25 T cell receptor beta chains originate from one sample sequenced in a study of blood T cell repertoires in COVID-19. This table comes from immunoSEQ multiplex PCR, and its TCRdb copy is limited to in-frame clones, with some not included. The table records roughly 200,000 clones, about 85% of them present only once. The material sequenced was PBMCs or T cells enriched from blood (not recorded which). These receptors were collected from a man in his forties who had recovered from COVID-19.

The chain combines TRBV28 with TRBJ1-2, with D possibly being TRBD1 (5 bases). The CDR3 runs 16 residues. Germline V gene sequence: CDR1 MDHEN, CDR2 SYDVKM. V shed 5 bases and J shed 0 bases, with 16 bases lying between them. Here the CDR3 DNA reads TGTGCCAGCAGTCCCACCGCAGGGTATTCTAACTATGGCTACACCTTC. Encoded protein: CASSPTAGYSNYGYTF.

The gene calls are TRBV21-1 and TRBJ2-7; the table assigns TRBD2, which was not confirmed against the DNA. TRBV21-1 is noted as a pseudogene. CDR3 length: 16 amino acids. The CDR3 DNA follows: TGTGCCAGCAGCAAGCCCACGCGGGCCCTCTCCTACGAGCAGTACTTC. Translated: CASSKPTRALSYEQYF.

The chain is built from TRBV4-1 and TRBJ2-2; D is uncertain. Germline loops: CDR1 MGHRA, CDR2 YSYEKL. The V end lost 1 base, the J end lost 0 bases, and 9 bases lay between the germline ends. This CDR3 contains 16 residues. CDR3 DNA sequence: TGCGCCAGCAGCCAAGGGCCCTTCGCGAACACCGGGGAGCTGTTTTTT. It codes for CASSQGPFANTGELFF.

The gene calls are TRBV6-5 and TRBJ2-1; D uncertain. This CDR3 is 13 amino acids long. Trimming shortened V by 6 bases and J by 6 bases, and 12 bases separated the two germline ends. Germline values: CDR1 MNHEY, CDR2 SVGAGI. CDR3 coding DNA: TGTGCCAGCAGACCACTCCCGGGCAATGAGCAGTTCTTC. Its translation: CASRPLPGNEQFF.

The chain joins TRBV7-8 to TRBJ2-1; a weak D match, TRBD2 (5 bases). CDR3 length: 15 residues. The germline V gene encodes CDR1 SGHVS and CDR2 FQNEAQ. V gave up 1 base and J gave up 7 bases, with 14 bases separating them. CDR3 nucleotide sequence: TGTGCCAGCAGCTTAGTGAGGGAATACATGAATGAGCAGTTCTTC. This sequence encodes CASSLVREYMNEQFF.

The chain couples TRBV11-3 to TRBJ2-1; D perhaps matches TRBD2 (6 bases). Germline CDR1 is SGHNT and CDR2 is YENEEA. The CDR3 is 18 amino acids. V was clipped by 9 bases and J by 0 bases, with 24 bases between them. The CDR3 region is CASQRMAGREPSYNEQFF. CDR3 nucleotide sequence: TGTGCCAGTCAACGCATGGCGGGACGGGAACCCTCCTACAATGAGCAGTTCTTC.

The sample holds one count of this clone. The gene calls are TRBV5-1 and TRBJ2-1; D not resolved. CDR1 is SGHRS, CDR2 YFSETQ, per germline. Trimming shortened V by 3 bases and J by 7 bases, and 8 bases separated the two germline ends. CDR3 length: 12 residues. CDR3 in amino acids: CASSSPRNEQFF. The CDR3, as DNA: TGCGCCAGCAGCTCCCCTAGGAATGAGCAGTTCTTC. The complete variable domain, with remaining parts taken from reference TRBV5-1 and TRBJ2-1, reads KAGVTQTPRYLIKTRGQQVTLSCSPISGHRSVSWYQQTPGQGLQFLFEYFSETQRNKGNFPGRFSGRQFSNSRSEMNVSTLELGDSALYLCASSSPRNEQFFGPGTRLTVL.

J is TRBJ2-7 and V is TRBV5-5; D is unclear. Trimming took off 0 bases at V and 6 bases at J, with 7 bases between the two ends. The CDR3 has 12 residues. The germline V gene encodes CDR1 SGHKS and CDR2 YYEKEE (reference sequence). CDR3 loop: CASSLAVAEQYF. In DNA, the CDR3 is TGTGCCAGCAGCTTGGCGGTAGCCGAGCAGTACTTC.

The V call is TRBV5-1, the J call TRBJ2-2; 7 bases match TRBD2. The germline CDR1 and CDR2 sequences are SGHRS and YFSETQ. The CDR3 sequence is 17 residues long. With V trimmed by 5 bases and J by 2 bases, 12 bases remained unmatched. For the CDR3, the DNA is TGCGCCAGCAGTCATCGACCCCCGGGACTAAACACCGGGGAGCTGTTTTTT. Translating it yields CASSHRPPGLNTGELFF.

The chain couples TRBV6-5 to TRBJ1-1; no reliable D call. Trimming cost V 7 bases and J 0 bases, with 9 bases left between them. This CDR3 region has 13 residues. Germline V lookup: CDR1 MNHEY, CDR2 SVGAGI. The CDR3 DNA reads TGTGCCAGCACCCAGCGGATGAACACTGAAGCTTTCTTT. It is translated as CASTQRMNTEAFF.

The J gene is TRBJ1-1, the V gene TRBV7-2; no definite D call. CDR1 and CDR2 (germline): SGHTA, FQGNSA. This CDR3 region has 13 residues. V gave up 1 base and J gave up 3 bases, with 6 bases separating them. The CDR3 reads CASSLVSDTEAFF. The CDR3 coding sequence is TGTGCCAGCAGCTTAGTCTCGGACACTGAAGCTTTCTTT.

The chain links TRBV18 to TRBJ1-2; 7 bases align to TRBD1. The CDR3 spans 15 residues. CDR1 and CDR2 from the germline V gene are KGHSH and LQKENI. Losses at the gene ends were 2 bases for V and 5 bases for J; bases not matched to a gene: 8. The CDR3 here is CASSPDAQGQYGYTF. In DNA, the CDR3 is TGTGCCAGCTCACCAGATGCACAGGGGCAGTATGGCTACACCTTC.

The CDR3 region is CASSYSSGNTDTQYF. The CDR3 coding sequence is TGTGCCAGCAGCTATTCGAGCGGTAACACAGATACGCAGTATTTT. V is TRBV13 and J is TRBJ2-3; D might be TRBD2 (5 bases). This CDR3 region has 15 residues. CDR1 is PRHDT and CDR2 is FYEKMQ in the germline V gene (reference sequence). V shed 4 bases and J shed 2 bases, with 13 bases lying between them.

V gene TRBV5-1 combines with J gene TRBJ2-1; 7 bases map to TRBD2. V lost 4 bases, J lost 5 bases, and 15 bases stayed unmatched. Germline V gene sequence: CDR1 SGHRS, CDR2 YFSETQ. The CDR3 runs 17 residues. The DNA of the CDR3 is TGCGCCAGCAGCCCGACCTCAGCCTTAGCGGGTGACAATGAGCAGTTCTTC. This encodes CASSPTSALAGDNEQFF.

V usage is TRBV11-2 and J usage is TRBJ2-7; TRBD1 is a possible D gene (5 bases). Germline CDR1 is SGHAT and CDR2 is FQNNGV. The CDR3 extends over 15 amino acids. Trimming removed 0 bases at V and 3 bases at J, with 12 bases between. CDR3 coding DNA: TGTGCCAGCAGCTTAGATCTGCAGGGCTTCTACGAGCAGTACTTC. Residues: CASSLDLQGFYEQYF.

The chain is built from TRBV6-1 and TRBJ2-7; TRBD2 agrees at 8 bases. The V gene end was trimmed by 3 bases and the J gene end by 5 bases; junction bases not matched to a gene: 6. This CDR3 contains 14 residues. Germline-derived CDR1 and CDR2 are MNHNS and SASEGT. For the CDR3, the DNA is TGTGCCAGCAGTGAGTCTATACTAGCGGACGAGCAGTACTTC. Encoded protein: CASSESILADEQYF.

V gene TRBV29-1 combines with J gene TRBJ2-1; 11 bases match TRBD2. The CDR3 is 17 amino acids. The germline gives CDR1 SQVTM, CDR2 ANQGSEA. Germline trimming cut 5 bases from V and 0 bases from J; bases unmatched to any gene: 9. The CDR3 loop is CSVTGTSGAFSYNEQFF. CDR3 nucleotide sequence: TGCAGCGTTACCGGGACTAGCGGAGCCTTCTCCTACAATGAGCAGTTCTTC.

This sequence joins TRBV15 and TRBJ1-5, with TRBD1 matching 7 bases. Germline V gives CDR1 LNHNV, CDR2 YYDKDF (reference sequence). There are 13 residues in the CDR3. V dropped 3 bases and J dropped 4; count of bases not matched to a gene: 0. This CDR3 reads CATSRTGNQPQHF. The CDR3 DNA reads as TGTGCCACCAGCAGGACAGGGAATCAGCCCCAGCATTTT.

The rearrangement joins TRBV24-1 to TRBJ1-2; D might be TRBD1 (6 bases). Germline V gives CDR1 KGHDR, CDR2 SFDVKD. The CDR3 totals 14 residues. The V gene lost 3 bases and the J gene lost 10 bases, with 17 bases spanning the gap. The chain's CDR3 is CATSDPGTTRPYTF. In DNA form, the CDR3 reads TGTGCCACCAGTGATCCCGGGACAACCCGCCCCTACACCTTC.

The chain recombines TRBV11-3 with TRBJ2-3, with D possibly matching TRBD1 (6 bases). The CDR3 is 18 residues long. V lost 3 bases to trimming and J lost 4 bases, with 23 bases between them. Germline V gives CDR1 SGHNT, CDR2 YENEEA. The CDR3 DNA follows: TGTGCCAGCAGCTTTTCTGGGACAAAGGTCTCGGGCTCAGATACGCAGTATTTT. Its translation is CASSFSGTKVSGSDTQYF.

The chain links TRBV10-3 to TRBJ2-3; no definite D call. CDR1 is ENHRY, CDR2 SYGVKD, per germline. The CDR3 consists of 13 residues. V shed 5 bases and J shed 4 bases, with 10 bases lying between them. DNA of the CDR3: TGTGCCATCAGTCCCGGCGGCCCAGATACGCAGTATTTT. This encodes CAISPGGPDTQYF.

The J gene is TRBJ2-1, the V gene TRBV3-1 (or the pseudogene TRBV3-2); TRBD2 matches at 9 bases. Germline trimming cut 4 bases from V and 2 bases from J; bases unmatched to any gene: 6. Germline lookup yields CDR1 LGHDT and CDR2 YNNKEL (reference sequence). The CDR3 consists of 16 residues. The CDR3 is CASSPPAGGPYNEQFF. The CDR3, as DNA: TGTGCCAGCAGCCCCCCCGCGGGAGGGCCCTACAATGAGCAGTTCTTC.

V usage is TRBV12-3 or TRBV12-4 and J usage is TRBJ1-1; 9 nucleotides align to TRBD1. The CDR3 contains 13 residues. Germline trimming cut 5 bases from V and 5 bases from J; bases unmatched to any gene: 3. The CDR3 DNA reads TGTGCCAGCAGTCTGGGGACAGGGACTGAAGCTTTCTTT. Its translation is CASSLGTGTEAFF.

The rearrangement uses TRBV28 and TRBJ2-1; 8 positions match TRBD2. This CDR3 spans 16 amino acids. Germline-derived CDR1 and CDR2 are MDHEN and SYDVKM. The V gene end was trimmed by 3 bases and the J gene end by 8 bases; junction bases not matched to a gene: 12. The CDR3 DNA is TGTGCCAGCAGTTTGGGCGGGGCGGGAGGATTCGATGAGCAGTTCTTC. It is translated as CASSLGGAGGFDEQFF.

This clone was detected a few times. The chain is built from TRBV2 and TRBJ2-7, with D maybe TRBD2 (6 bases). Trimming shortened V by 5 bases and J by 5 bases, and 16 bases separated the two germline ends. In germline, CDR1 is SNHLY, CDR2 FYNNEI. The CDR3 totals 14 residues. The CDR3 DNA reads TGTGCCAGCAGTCCAGGACGGGGGAACCACGAGCAGTACTTC. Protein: CASSPGRGNHEQYF.